These T cell receptor beta chains were read from a single sample in a study of neurological immune-mediated disorders. From the 5' RACE reads, TCRdb called clonotypes with MiXCR, one entry per CDR3 protein. The sample holds approximately 40,000 distinct CDR3 sequences, more than 14% seen once. Sequencing was performed on CD4+ T cells from blood. All receptors derive from an older woman with HTLV-1-associated myelopathy (HAM/TSP). Each CDR3 is given with its conserved first and last residue. Fields, in order: V gene, D gene, J gene, clone size, CDR3 protein, CDR3 DNA. D genes are given only for firm matches. Only some rows state a clone size, as once, few, many or a class for expanded clones.

TRBV11-2	TRBD1	TRBJ1-2	many	CASSLEPGTGGYTF	TGTGCCAGCAGCTTAGAACCAGGGACAGGCGGCTACACCTTC
TRBV4-1	-	TRBJ1-3	many	CASSRGAGNTIYF	TGCGCCAGCAGCCGAGGGGCTGGAAACACCATATATTTT
TRBV20-1	-	TRBJ2-5	many	CSARPGDETQYF	TGCAGTGCTAGACCAGGGGATGAGACCCAGTACTTC
TRBV20-1	-	TRBJ2-2	many	CSARAPSRTGRAGELFF	TGCAGTGCTAGAGCCCCGAGCCGGACAGGGAGGGCCGGGGAGCTGTTTTTT
TRBV7-2	-	TRBJ1-5	-	CASSFYICSATIWTGGRYQPQHF	-
TRBV11-1	-	TRBJ2-1	many	CASGPGQTHNEQFF	TGTGCCAGCGGTCCCGGACAGACCCACAATGAGCAGTTCTTC
TRBV5-1	-	TRBJ2-3	many	CASSLEGPRQYF	TGCGCCAGCAGCTTGGAGGGACCACGTCAGTATTTT
TRBV6-1	-	TRBJ2-5	many	CASSGSGGPQETQYF	TGTGCCAGCAGTGGTTCAGGCGGCCCCCAAGAGACCCAGTACTTC
TRBV20-1	TRBD1	TRBJ1-1	many	CSARGRGLAEAFF	TGCAGTGCTAGAGGGAGGGGGCTGGCTGAAGCTTTCTTT
TRBV7-9	TRBD2	TRBJ2-7	many	CASSPGGTSYEQYF	TGTGCCAGCAGCCCCGGGGGGACTTCCTACGAGCAGTACTTC
TRBV5-1	-	TRBJ2-5	medium-sized	CASSLGTPRVETQYF	TGCGCCAGCAGCCTTGGGACTCCTCGGGTGGAGACCCAGTACTTC
TRBV15	-	TRBJ2-3	many	CATSRVRNLQTRRGDTQYF	TGTGCCACCAGCAGAGTCCGGAACCTACAAACCCGAAGGGGAGATACGCAGTATTTT
TRBV7-9	TRBD1	TRBJ1-1	many	CASQGPPGGNTEAFF	TGTGCCAGCCAGGGACCCCCAGGGGGCAACACTGAAGCTTTCTTT
TRBV11-2	TRBD2	TRBJ2-5	many	CASSLRGASGAQETQYF	TGTGCCAGCAGCTTAAGGGGGGCTAGCGGGGCTCAAGAGACCCAGTACTTC
TRBV20-1	TRBD2	TRBJ2-3	many	CSVEGRGLAGSTDTQYF	TGCAGTGTCGAGGGGCGCGGACTAGCGGGTAGCACAGATACGCAGTATTTT
TRBV20-1	TRBD1	TRBJ1-6	many	CSAIAQGAPNSPLHF	TGCAGTGCAATCGCACAGGGGGCCCCTAATTCACCCCTCCACTTT
TRBV7-6	-	TRBJ2-5	many	CASSQRVGETQYF	TGTGCCAGCAGCCAGCGGGTGGGGGAGACCCAGTACTTC
TRBV5-1	TRBD1	TRBJ1-2	many	CASSSVPGQDYYGYTF	TGCGCCAGCAGCTCCGTCCCGGGACAGGATTACTATGGCTACACCTTC
TRBV18	TRBD2	TRBJ2-3	-	CASRGLAASTDTQYF	TGTGCCAGCCGGGGACTAGCGGCTAGCACAGATACGCAGTATTTT
TRBV5-6	TRBD2	TRBJ2-1	many	CASSVSSGAGDEQFF	TGTGCCAGCAGCGTTAGTAGCGGGGCCGGGGATGAGCAGTTCTTC
TRBV5-6	-	TRBJ1-1	-	CASSWLGVGTEAFF	TGTGCCAGCAGCTGGTTAGGGGTAGGGACTGAAGCTTTCTTT
TRBV20-1	-	TRBJ2-2	many	CSAQSPVGGGRVGTGELFF	TGCAGTGCCCAGTCGCCGGTCGGGGGTGGGCGGGTAGGCACCGGGGAGCTGTTTTTT
TRBV20-1	-	TRBJ1-5	many	CSARGGWQINQPQHF	TGCAGTGCTAGGGGAGGTTGGCAAATCAATCAGCCCCAGCATTTT
TRBV11-2	-	TRBJ1-5	many	CASSLVRNQPQHF	TGTGCCAGCAGCTTAGTAAGGAATCAGCCCCAGCATTTT
TRBV6-5	-	TRBJ2-2	many	CASSYGTTGGGELFF	TGTGCCAGCAGTTACGGGACCACAGGAGGCGGGGAGCTGTTTTTT
TRBV2	TRBD1	TRBJ1-2	few	CASSVQGANYGYTF	TGTGCCAGCAGTGTCCAGGGGGCAAACTATGGCTACACCTTC
TRBV5-1	TRBD1	TRBJ1-2	many	CASSLGDRGPNYGYTF	TGCGCCAGCAGCTTGGGTGACAGGGGGCCGAACTATGGCTACACCTTC
TRBV6-2/TRBV6-3	TRBD2	TRBJ2-1	many	CASSSYGLAGGHGNEQFF	TGTGCCAGCAGTTCCTACGGACTAGCGGGGGGGCACGGCAATGAGCAGTTCTTC
TRBV12-3/TRBV12-4	TRBD2	TRBJ2-3	many	CASSFEGGPDTQYF	TGTGCCAGCAGTTTTGAGGGAGGGCCAGATACGCAGTATTTT
TRBV15	-	TRBJ1-5	many	CATSRPTFGPQHF	TGTGCCACCAGCAGACCTACTTTTGGGCCCCAGCATTTT
TRBV7-2	TRBD2	TRBJ2-1	many	CASSLDASGGGHDEQFF	TGTGCCAGCAGCTTAGATGCTAGCGGGGGGGGTCACGATGAGCAGTTCTTC
TRBV24-1	-	TRBJ2-2	-	CATSDPRADPGGELFF	TGTGCCACCAGTGACCCACGGGCGGACCCAGGCGGGGAGCTGTTTTTT
TRBV9	TRBD1	TRBJ1-2	many	CASSPGGRGYTF	TGTGCCAGCAGCCCAGGGGGTAGGGGCTACACCTTC
TRBV30	-	TRBJ1-4	many	CAWSPPPRSEKLFF	TGTGCCTGGAGTCCACCGCCAAGGAGTGAAAAACTGTTTTTT
TRBV3-1	TRBD1	TRBJ1-5	many	CASSQGQGVQPQHF	TGTGCCAGCAGCCAGGGACAGGGGGTTCAGCCCCAGCATTTT
TRBV5-1	TRBD1	TRBJ2-7	many	CASSSRQGNYEQYF	TGCGCCAGCAGCTCCCGACAGGGAAACTACGAGCAGTACTTC